The clone carrying this T cell receptor beta chain was seen a single time. This sample is part of a study of blood T cell repertoires in COVID-19. Study details: Both acute and convalescent COVID-19 samples were obtained from the United States, Italy and Spain. Sample material is recorded as cDNA or gDNA derived from T cells, B-cell-depleted T cells, or PBMCs.

The authors' processing: Amplifying reference gene primers gave estimates of nucleated cell counts. Using immunoSEQ multiplex PCR, the repertoire was profiled, and TCRdb retains in-frame clones only, with some absent. V and J calls and clone size come straight from that table; D and trimming were deduced from the DNA. The sample includes 30,000 or so clones, 65% to 70% of them seen just once. This CDR3 is 15 amino acids long. CDR1 is SGHAT and CDR2 is FQNNGV in the germline V gene. V lost 3 bases to trimming and J lost 3 bases; unmatched junction nucleotides: 3. Sequenced input: peripheral blood. The chain carries TRBV11-2 and TRBJ2-7; 12 bases match TRBD2. The clonotype originates from a human donor in a cohort sampled during active COVID-19. The CDR3 reads CASSFSSGGGYEQYF. DNA of the CDR3: TGTGCCAGCAGCTTCTCTAGCGGGGGGGGCTACGAGCAGTACTTC.